Shown below are 20 T cell receptor beta chains from a single sample sequenced in a study of identical twins. TCRdb independently ran MiXCR on the 5' RACE reads; one entry per CDR3 protein. The data contain roughly 250,000 distinct CDR3 sequences, over 11% of them singletons. The sample comprised memory (CD45RO+) T cells sorted from blood. The receptor source for this set is a woman younger than 30 in good health.

This clonotype appeared a few times. The V call is TRBV6-2 or TRBV6-3, the J call TRBJ2-5; 12 positions agree with TRBD2. Germline values: CDR1 MNHEY, CDR2 SVGEGT. This CDR3 has 16 residues. The junction had 3 bases not matched to a gene; V was cut back by 0 bases and J by 4 bases. CDR3 protein: CASSYSRTSGTETQYF. CDR3 coding DNA: TGTGCCAGCAGTTACTCGAGGACTAGCGGGACAGAGACCCAGTACTTC.

J is TRBJ1-5 and V is TRBV7-2, with D tentatively TRBD1 (6 bases). The CDR3 has 15 amino acids. CDR1 and CDR2 (germline): SGHTA, FQGNSA. The germline V and J ends were trimmed by 4 bases and 5 bases, with 15 bases remaining between them. CDR3 DNA: TGTGCCAGCAGCTCCAACAGGGCGGGATATCAGCCCCAGCATTTT. Translated, it gives CASSSNRAGYQPQHF.

The genes are TRBV20-1 and TRBJ2-3; 8 bases line up with TRBD2. The CDR3 has 14 residues. The V and J ends lost 4 bases and 2 bases, in that order; junction bases with no gene match: 5. The germline CDR1 and CDR2 sequences are DFQATT and SNEGSKA (reference sequence). CDR3 coding DNA: TGCAGTGCTAAGCGGGAGTGGGACACAGATACGCAGTATTTT. This encodes CSAKREWDTDTQYF.

This chain links TRBV11-3 with TRBJ2-1, with 9 bases fitting TRBD1. Trimming took 3 bases from V and 8 from J; bases not matched to a gene: 2. The CDR3 is 13 amino acids. Germline-derived CDR1 and CDR2 are SGHNT and YENEEA. This CDR3 is CASSLDRGHEQFF. The CDR3, as DNA: TGTGCCAGCAGCTTGGACAGGGGACATGAGCAGTTCTTC.

V usage is TRBV20-1 and J usage is TRBJ2-5; 12 positions agree with TRBD2. The CDR3 has 15 residues. The V and J ends lost 5 bases and 2 bases, in that order; junction bases with no gene match: 6. Germline-derived CDR1 and CDR2 are DFQATT and SNEGSKA (reference sequence). CDR3 protein: CSASSGRAWQETQYF. In nucleotides, the CDR3 is TGCAGTGCTTCTAGCGGGAGGGCGTGGCAAGAGACCCAGTACTTC.

There are many counts of this clonotype. The chain combines TRBV3-1 with TRBJ2-7; no definite D call. Germline V gives CDR1 LGHDT, CDR2 YNNKEL (reference sequence). Trimming took 0 bases from V and 7 from J, leaving 10 bases between them. CDR3 length: 13 amino acids. The CDR3 spells CASSQDGESEQYF. The CDR3 DNA reads as TGTGCCAGCAGCCAAGATGGAGAGTCGGAGCAGTACTTC.

This clonotype has at least ten counts. V usage is TRBV5-5 and J usage is TRBJ2-3, with a weak D call TRBD1 (7 bases). Germline CDR1 reads SGHKS; CDR2 reads YYEKEE (reference sequence). The CDR3 contains 15 residues. V dropped 4 bases and J dropped 1 base, with 13 bases sitting between them. CDR3 in DNA: TGTGCCAGCAGCCCCCAGGGGGGAGGCACAGATACGCAGTATTTT. Protein sequence: CASSPQGGGTDTQYF.

This clonotype was found many times. V is TRBV5-1 and J is TRBJ1-1, with no clear D. The germline gives CDR1 SGHRS, CDR2 YFSETQ. The CDR3 sequence is 14 residues long. Trimming shortened V by 6 bases and J by 1 base, and 13 bases separated the two germline ends. The CDR3 loop is CASTPSAENTEAFF. The CDR3 nucleotides read TGCGCCAGCACCCCTAGTGCGGAGAACACTGAAGCTTTCTTT.

The chain is built from TRBV11-2 and TRBJ1-1, with D possibly TRBD1 on 5 matching bases. This CDR3 is built from 12 residues. V gave up 8 bases and J gave up 4 bases, with 11 bases separating them. Germline V gene sequence: CDR1 SGHAT, CDR2 FQNNGV. CDR3 sequence (DNA): TGTGCCAGCCCTACGGGGGGCACTGAAGCTTTCTTT. Protein product: CASPTGGTEAFF.

This clonotype occurred a few times. The chain joins TRBV6-6 to TRBJ1-5, with a weak D call TRBD1 (5 bases). Germline V lookup: CDR1 MNHNY, CDR2 SVGAGI (reference sequence). V gave up 7 bases and J gave up 5 bases, with 12 bases separating them. CDR3 size: 13 residues. The CDR3 DNA follows: TGTGCCAGCACGAGAGGGGTAGATCAGCCCCAGCATTTT. Translated, it gives CASTRGVDQPQHF.

This clonotype was counted only a few times. In DNA form, the CDR3 reads TGTGCCAGCAGACGACTAGCGGGGGGGCCAGCGTTCTTC. Amino acids: CASRRLAGGPAFF. The rearrangement links TRBV2 to TRBJ2-1; 14 nucleotides line up with TRBD2. V trimming: 6 bases; J trimming: 15 bases; junction bases outside the gene matches: 7. The CDR3 extends over 13 amino acids. Germline loops: CDR1 SNHLY, CDR2 FYNNEI. Combining the CDR3 with reference TRBV2 and TRBJ2-1 gives the whole variable domain EPEVTQTPSHQVTQMGQEVILRCVPISNHLYFYWYRQILGQKVEFLVSFYNNEISEKSEIFDDQFSVERPDGSNFTLKIRSTKLEDSAMYFCASRRLAGGPAFFGPGTRLTVL.

Only a few counts were recorded for this clonotype. The J gene is TRBJ2-7, the V gene TRBV3-1; D possibly uses TRBD1 or TRBD2 (5 bases each). Germline V lookup: CDR1 LGHDT, CDR2 YNNKEL (reference sequence). V was pared by 4 bases and J by 1 base, with 23 bases between. The CDR3 extends over 18 amino acids. Here the CDR3 reads CASSPTVATGTASYEQYF. The DNA of the CDR3 is TGTGCCAGCAGCCCCACCGTAGCGACCGGGACGGCATCCTACGAGCAGTACTTC.

This clonotype was observed a few times. The CDR3 reads CATSPGTSGSNEQFF. In DNA form, the CDR3 reads TGTGCCACCAGCCCGGGGACTAGCGGGAGCAATGAGCAGTTCTTC. This chain links TRBV15 with TRBJ2-1, with 14 bases lining up with TRBD2. The CDR3 contains 15 residues. Looked up from germline, CDR1 is LNHNV and CDR2 is YYDKDF (reference sequence). V shed 5 bases, J shed 6 bases, and the junction held 3 bases outside the gene matches.

The table lists this clonotype with a few counts. The chain combines TRBV3-1 with TRBJ2-1; 10 positions match TRBD2. The CDR3 is 14 amino acids. J lost 6 bases, V lost 3 bases, and 2 bases had no gene match. Germline V gene lookup returns CDR1 LGHDT and CDR2 YNNKEL (reference sequence). The CDR3 nucleotides read TGTGCCAGCAGCCAGGGACTAGCGAGCAATGAGCAGTTCTTC. Translated: CASSQGLASNEQFF.

At least ten counts were recorded for this clonotype. The chain has TRBV6-5 and TRBJ2-3; D gene ambiguous. CDR3 length equals 14 residues. V lost 3 bases to trimming and J lost 3 bases, with 10 bases between them. In germline, CDR1 is MNHEY, CDR2 SVGAGI. CDR3 loop: CASSYRRGTDTQYF. In DNA, the CDR3 is TGTGCCAGCAGTTATAGGAGAGGAACAGATACGCAGTATTTT.

V and J are TRBV2 and TRBJ2-3, with D unresolved. Germline lookup yields CDR1 SNHLY and CDR2 FYNNEI. This CDR3 contains 14 residues. The V end lost 5 bases, the J end lost 5 bases, and 14 bases lay between the germline ends. CDR3 protein: CASSQLLEVDTQYF. In DNA, the CDR3 is TGTGCCAGCAGTCAACTTCTAGAGGTAGATACGCAGTATTTT.

The V call is TRBV4-1, the J call TRBJ1-1; unclear D gene. Trimming took 4 bases from V and 6 from J, leaving 18 bases between them. This CDR3 contains 15 residues. Germline V CDR1 and CDR2: MGHRA, YSYEKL. The CDR3 spells CASSRRDGRTSEAFF. As DNA, the CDR3 is TGCGCCAGCAGCCGCCGAGACGGACGGACTTCTGAAGCTTTCTTT.

This clonotype has at least ten counts. The chain carries TRBV5-1 and TRBJ1-4; weak D call: TRBD1 (6 bases). Trimming took off 4 bases at V and 8 bases at J, with 15 bases between the two ends. The length of the CDR3 is 14 residues. CDR1 is SGHRS, CDR2 YFSETQ, per germline. The CDR3 DNA reads as TGCGCCAGCAGCCCCGGAGGGGGTTACGAAAAACTGTTTTTT. The encoded protein is CASSPGGGYEKLFF.

The CDR3 coding sequence is TGTGCCAGCAACCTAGCGGGAAGCTACGAGCAGTACTTC. This sequence encodes CASNLAGSYEQYF. The chain links TRBV7-9 to TRBJ2-7; 9 bases are a match to TRBD2. The V segment lost 7 bases and the J segment 3 bases; nucleotides outside the gene matches: 4. The V gene's germline CDR1 is SEHNR and CDR2 FQNEAQ (reference sequence). CDR3 length: 13 amino acids. Variable domain in full (rest from reference TRBV7-9 and TRBJ2-7): DTGVSQNPRHKITKRGQNVTFRCDPISEHNRLYWYRQTLGQGPEFLTYFQNEAQLEKSRLLSDRFSAERPKGSFSTLEIQRTEQGDSAMYLCASNLAGSYEQYFGPGTRLTVT.

The sample holds many counts of this clonotype. The chain is built from TRBV29-1 and TRBJ2-1; 13 positions match TRBD2. Germline CDR1 SQVTM, CDR2 ANQGSEA. The J segment lost 7 bases and the V segment lost 7 bases, leaving 1 base of the junction unmatched. The CDR3 contains 12 residues. For the CDR3, the DNA is TGCAGCGGGACTAGCGGGAGAAATGAGCAGTTCTTC. Translating it yields CSGTSGRNEQFF.